This T cell receptor (beta chain) is from a study of CD8 T cells in ankylosing spondylitis. Ten or more counts support this clonotype. TCRdb itself ran the 5' RACE reads through MiXCR, one entry per CDR3 protein. The sample carries around 130,000 distinct CDR3 sequences, approximately 6.8% recorded once. The CDR3 spans 13 residues. J was trimmed by 2 bases and V by 6 bases; bases with no gene match: 1. The V gene's germline CDR1 is ENHRY and CDR2 SYGVKD. The chain carries TRBV10-3 and TRBJ1-3; 7 bases align to TRBD1. The sequence was collected from a male donor with ankylosing spondylitis or in good health (not recorded which). Sequences were obtained from blood, either unsorted or a sorted T cell fraction (not recorded which). CDR3 nucleotides: TGTGCCATCAGCACAGGGGCTGGAAACACCATATATTTT. Translating it yields CAISTGAGNTIYF.